This TCR beta chain stems from a study of shared clonotypes between healthy human individuals. Study-wide points: There were few donors, and this limited the genetic and exposure-history diversity represented.

This table comes from immunoSEQ multiplex PCR, and its TCRdb copy is limited to in-frame clones, with some not included. Among 2 million to 2.5 million clones listed, roughly 90% were seen once. The donors, healthy adults who were HIV-negative, had experienced no recent acute infections or vaccinations. Among the donors, all were Caucasian adults who lived in Nashville, Tennessee. The investigators split CD4+ cells into a CD45RA+ naive subset and a CD45RA-negative memory subset. As concerns this clone: Its antigen remains unidentified. This sample also contains other DNA sequences that code for the same CDR3.

With 2 bases clipped from V and 4 bases from J, the junction kept 0 bases outside the gene matches. The CDR3 runs 15 residues. CDR1 MDHEN and CDR2 SYDVKM come from the germline V gene. This chain joins TRBV28 and TRBJ2-1; 12 bases match TRBD2. The sequence was obtained from a man between 18 and 29 years old in good health. Some clones in this sample may be carry-over from other donors' samples. The sample was naive CD4+ T cells from PBMCs. The subset: CD45RA+ positively selected. The CDR3 region is CASSLGLAGYNEQFF. The CDR3 coding sequence is TGTGCCAGCAGTTTAGGACTAGCGGGGTACAATGAGCAGTTCTTC.